A selection of T cell receptor beta chains follows, all from one sample in a study of beta chain features in type 1 diabetes. Using immunoSEQ multiplex PCR, the repertoire was profiled, and TCRdb retains in-frame clones only, with some absent. The sample yields some 900,000 clones, roughly 16% seen once. The sequenced sample consisted of naive CD4+ T cells from blood. The origin of the receptors is a woman between 18 and 29 years old in good health. Both conserved end residues are part of each CDR3. D genes are given only for firm matches. Size is omitted from some rows. Given values are once, few, many or a class for expanded clones.

j_call: TRBJ2-5; clone_size: few; d_call: TRBD2; v_call: TRBV7-2; cdr3_aa: CASSRWTSGSQTQYF; cdr3_nt: TGTGCCAGCAGCCGCTGGACTAGCGGGAGTCAGACCCAGTACTTC
j_call: TRBJ1-2; clone_size: few; d_call: TRBD1; v_call: TRBV27; cdr3_aa: CASSPYSPGQGIGYTF; cdr3_nt: TGTGCCAGCAGCCCTTATTCCCCGGGACAGGGGATTGGCTACACCTTC
j_call: TRBJ2-7; clone_size: few; d_call: TRBD2; v_call: TRBV28; cdr3_aa: CASSLGLAGQYF; cdr3_nt: TGTGCCAGCAGTCTCGGACTAGCAGGGCAGTACTTC
j_call: TRBJ2-3; clone_size: NA; d_call: TRBD1; v_call: TRBV29-1; cdr3_aa: CSTGQGTDTQYF; cdr3_nt: TGCAGCACGGGACAGGGAACAGATACGCAGTATTTT
j_call: TRBJ2-7; clone_size: once; d_call: NA; v_call: TRBV9; cdr3_aa: CASSVGGDSYEQYF; cdr3_nt: TGTGCCAGCAGCGTAGGCGGAGACAGCTACGAGCAGTACTTC
j_call: TRBJ2-7; clone_size: NA; d_call: NA; v_call: TRBV7-9; cdr3_aa: CASSLGDGSYEQYF; cdr3_nt: TGTGCCAGCAGCTTAGGGGACGGTTCCTACGAGCAGTACTTC
j_call: TRBJ2-5; clone_size: few; d_call: TRBD2; v_call: TRBV7-6; cdr3_aa: CASSPRTSGGSQETQYF; cdr3_nt: TGTGCCAGCAGCCCAAGGACTAGCGGGGGATCTCAAGAGACCCAGTACTTC
j_call: TRBJ1-4; clone_size: few; d_call: NA; v_call: TRBV5-6; cdr3_aa: CASSLRGTNEKLFF; cdr3_nt: TGTGCCAGCAGCTTACGGGGAACTAATGAAAAACTGTTTTTT
j_call: TRBJ2-2; clone_size: NA; d_call: TRBD2; v_call: TRBV4-2; cdr3_aa: CASSQLASGMGVTGELFF; cdr3_nt: TGTGCCAGCAGCCAACTTGCTAGCGGGATGGGGGTAACCGGGGAGCTGTTTTTT
j_call: TRBJ2-1; clone_size: few; d_call: TRBD2; v_call: TRBV28; cdr3_aa: CASSLSSGSGNEQFF; cdr3_nt: TGTGCCAGCAGTTTATCTAGCGGGAGCGGTAATGAGCAGTTCTTC
j_call: TRBJ2-1; clone_size: NA; d_call: NA; v_call: TRBV21-1; cdr3_aa: CASSKSSVAHNEQFF; cdr3_nt: TGTGCCAGCAGCAAATCATCAGTAGCCCACAATGAGCAGTTCTTC
j_call: TRBJ2-1; clone_size: NA; d_call: NA; v_call: TRBV25-1; cdr3_aa: CASRESQGRNEQFF; cdr3_nt: TGTGCCAGCAGAGAGTCTCAGGGTCGCAATGAGCAGTTCTTC
j_call: TRBJ2-7; clone_size: few; d_call: NA; v_call: TRBV7-2; cdr3_aa: CASSLGGSVQEQYF; cdr3_nt: TGTGCCAGCAGCTTAGGGGGATCCGTACAAGAGCAGTACTTC
j_call: TRBJ2-4; clone_size: NA; d_call: TRBD1; v_call: TRBV4-1; cdr3_aa: CASSQVTGTGSGIQYF; cdr3_nt: TGCGCCAGCAGCCAAGTAACCGGGACAGGGTCGGGCATTCAGTACTTC
j_call: TRBJ2-2; clone_size: few; d_call: TRBD2; v_call: TRBV6-5; cdr3_aa: CASSKLAGGTGELFF; cdr3_nt: TGTGCCAGCAGTAAACTAGCGGGCGGCACCGGGGAGCTGTTTTTT
j_call: TRBJ2-7; clone_size: NA; d_call: NA; v_call: TRBV7-9; cdr3_aa: CASSPAGGGDEQYF; cdr3_nt: TGTGCCAGCAGCCCAGCAGGCGGAGGAGACGAGCAGTACTTC
j_call: TRBJ2-1; clone_size: NA; d_call: NA; v_call: TRBV21-1; cdr3_aa: CASSTQTGADEQFF; cdr3_nt: TGTGCCAGCAGTACCCAGACAGGGGCCGATGAGCAGTTCTTC
j_call: TRBJ2-1; clone_size: NA; d_call: NA; v_call: TRBV18; cdr3_aa: CASSPPGDNEQFF; cdr3_nt: TGTGCCAGCTCACCTCCAGGGGACAATGAGCAGTTCTTC
j_call: TRBJ2-2; clone_size: NA; d_call: NA; v_call: TRBV7-9; cdr3_aa: CASSLGHTGELFF; cdr3_nt: TGTGCCAGCAGCTTAGGCCACACCGGGGAGCTGTTTTTT
j_call: TRBJ2-1; clone_size: NA; d_call: TRBD2; v_call: TRBV10-3; cdr3_aa: CAISKEREISYNEQFF; cdr3_nt: TGTGCCATCAGTAAAGAGCGGGAAATCTCCTACAATGAGCAGTTCTTC
j_call: TRBJ2-7; clone_size: NA; d_call: NA; v_call: TRBV19; cdr3_aa: CASSISGAYEQYF; cdr3_nt: TGTGCCAGTAGTATTTCAGGGGCCTACGAGCAGTACTTC
j_call: TRBJ2-1; clone_size: few; d_call: TRBD2; v_call: TRBV7-9; cdr3_aa: CASSSESGRATEQFF; cdr3_nt: TGTGCCAGCAGCTCCGAGAGCGGGAGGGCCACTGAGCAGTTCTTC
j_call: TRBJ1-5; clone_size: few; d_call: NA; v_call: TRBV7-2; cdr3_aa: CASSPDGDQPQHF; cdr3_nt: TGTGCCAGCAGCCCGGACGGGGATCAGCCCCAGCATTTT
j_call: TRBJ1-2; clone_size: few; d_call: NA; v_call: TRBV28; cdr3_aa: CASSSNYGYTF; cdr3_nt: TGTGCCAGCAGTTCCAACTATGGCTACACCTTC
j_call: TRBJ2-3; clone_size: few; d_call: NA; v_call: TRBV7-3; cdr3_aa: CASSYVPGRIDTQYF; cdr3_nt: TGTGCCAGCAGCTACGTCCCGGGACGGATAGATACGCAGTATTTT
j_call: TRBJ1-5; clone_size: NA; d_call: NA; v_call: TRBV28; cdr3_aa: CASSFKNQPQHF; cdr3_nt: TGTGCCAGCAGTTTTAAGAATCAGCCCCAGCATTTT
j_call: TRBJ2-2; clone_size: NA; d_call: TRBD1; v_call: TRBV5-1; cdr3_aa: CASSLRDRKLTGELFF; cdr3_nt: TGCGCCAGCAGCTTGAGGGACAGGAAACTCACCGGGGAGCTGTTTTTT
j_call: TRBJ2-5; clone_size: NA; d_call: TRBD1; v_call: TRBV11-2; cdr3_aa: CASSLDPGTATQETQYF; cdr3_nt: TGTGCCAGCAGCTTAGATCCTGGGACAGCGACCCAAGAGACCCAGTACTTC
j_call: TRBJ2-1; clone_size: few; d_call: NA; v_call: TRBV6-5; cdr3_aa: CASSYSYNEQFF; cdr3_nt: TGTGCCAGCAGTTACTCCTACAATGAGCAGTTCTTC
j_call: TRBJ1-1; clone_size: NA; d_call: NA; v_call: TRBV28; cdr3_aa: CASSLVTTGAFF; cdr3_nt: TGTGCCAGCAGTCTCGTTACCACGGGGGCTTTCTTT
j_call: TRBJ2-4; clone_size: few; d_call: NA; v_call: TRBV7-3; cdr3_aa: CASSHTFRVEYF; cdr3_nt: TGTGCCAGCAGCCATACATTCAGGGTCGAATACTTC
j_call: TRBJ2-1; clone_size: NA; d_call: NA; v_call: TRBV7-2; cdr3_aa: CASSLGRGSSYNEQFF; cdr3_nt: TGTGCCAGCAGCTTAGGGAGGGGAAGCTCCTACAATGAGCAGTTCTTC
j_call: TRBJ2-7; clone_size: NA; d_call: TRBD2; v_call: TRBV4-3; cdr3_aa: CASSQDTSGSRVQYF; cdr3_nt: TGCGCCAGCAGCCAAGATACTAGCGGGAGTAGGGTGCAGTACTTC
j_call: TRBJ2-1; clone_size: NA; d_call: TRBD2; v_call: TRBV7-9; cdr3_aa: CASSSGRENEQFF; cdr3_nt: TGTGCCAGCTCTAGCGGGAGGGAGAATGAGCAGTTCTTC
j_call: TRBJ1-1; clone_size: few; d_call: NA; v_call: TRBV18; cdr3_aa: CASSPMAGEAFF; cdr3_nt: TGTGCCAGCTCACCCATGGCCGGTGAAGCTTTCTTT
j_call: TRBJ2-7; clone_size: NA; d_call: NA; v_call: TRBV7-2; cdr3_aa: CASSPPGGGQSYEQYF; cdr3_nt: TGTGCCAGCAGCCCCCCCGGGGGCGGGCAATCCTACGAGCAGTACTTC
j_call: TRBJ2-2; clone_size: NA; d_call: NA; v_call: TRBV15; cdr3_aa: CATSRDRTRWGVSGELFF; cdr3_nt: TGTGCCACCAGCAGAGATCGAACGAGGTGGGGTGTGAGCGGGGAGCTGTTTTTT
j_call: TRBJ1-1; clone_size: NA; d_call: NA; v_call: TRBV4-2; cdr3_aa: CASSPAENTEAFF; cdr3_nt: TGTGCCAGCAGCCCTGCCGAGAACACTGAAGCTTTCTTT
j_call: TRBJ2-1; clone_size: few; d_call: TRBD2; v_call: TRBV28; cdr3_aa: CASSLSWEGQYNEQFF; cdr3_nt: TGTGCCAGCAGTTTATCGTGGGAGGGCCAGTACAATGAGCAGTTCTTC
j_call: TRBJ2-7; clone_size: few; d_call: NA; v_call: TRBV7-3; cdr3_aa: CASSPGAGNYEQYF; cdr3_nt: TGTGCCAGCAGCCCTGGGGCGGGAAACTACGAGCAGTACTTC
j_call: TRBJ2-7; clone_size: NA; d_call: NA; v_call: TRBV28; cdr3_aa: CASSFSRLGLGQYF; cdr3_nt: TGTGCCAGCAGTTTCAGTCGGTTGGGGCTGGGGCAGTACTTC
j_call: TRBJ2-2; clone_size: few; d_call: NA; v_call: TRBV28; cdr3_aa: CASRVGGDTGELFF; cdr3_nt: TGTGCCAGCCGAGTAGGAGGGGACACCGGGGAGCTGTTTTTT